The entry that follows covers one TCR beta chain sequence. TCRdb's copy holds only in-frame clones and misses some; the assay was immunoSEQ multiplex PCR. The sample holds about 190,000 clones. This entry is derived from a study of control samples from healthy donors and cancer patients. Germline CDR1 is SGHVS and CDR2 is FNYEAQ. Trimming took 6 bases from V and 0 from J, leaving 8 bases between them. The CDR3 contains 14 residues. The TCR sequence derives from a young woman in good health. The rearrangement uses TRBV7-6 and TRBJ1-4, with D possibly TRBD1 on 5 matching bases. Sequenced input: blood. The CDR3 sequence is CASRKGATNEKLFF. The CDR3, as DNA: TGTGCCAGCAGAAAAGGGGCAACTAATGAAAAACTGTTTTTT.